This is a list of T cell receptor beta chains from one sample in a study of blood T cell repertoires in COVID-19. TCRdb keeps only in-frame clones here, not all; method: immunoSEQ multiplex PCR. The repertoire consists of about 120,000 clones, with 88% occurring once and the leading ten covering less than 2%. The sample taken for sequencing was peripheral blood. These receptors were collected from a human donor in a cohort sampled during active COVID-19. The CDR3 runs from the conserved cysteine through the conserved F or W. Fields, in order: V gene, D gene, J gene, clone size, CDR3 DNA, CDR3 protein. A D gene is named only where the DNA matches it firmly. Size is stated for part of the rows, as once, few or many counts, or as a class when the clone is expanded.

>TRBV15|TRBD2|TRBJ2-3|-
TGTGCCACCAGCAGAGATAGAAGCGGGAGGTCGACAGATACGCAGTATTTT
CATSRDRSGRSTDTQYF
>TRBV2|-|TRBJ1-5|-
TGTGCCAGCAAACGACAGGGCAATCAGCCCCAGCATTTT
CASKRQGNQPQHF
>TRBV28|-|TRBJ2-1|-
TGTGCCAGCAGTTTAGGTGCAGGGTGGGGTGAGCAGTTCTTC
CASSLGAGWGEQFF
>TRBV2|-|TRBJ1-2|-
TGTGCCAGCAGTGAAGCTCAGGCAGCTAACTATGGCTACACCTTC
CASSEAQAANYGYTF
>TRBV4-1|-|TRBJ2-3|-
TGCGCCAGCAGCCAACCTGGAACAGGGCCAACAGATACGCAGTATTTT
CASSQPGTGPTDTQYF
>TRBV5-4|TRBD2|TRBJ2-7|-
TGTGCCAGCAGCTTGATATCTAGCGGAGCCTACGAGCAGTACTTC
CASSLISSGAYEQYF
>TRBV4-1|TRBD1|TRBJ1-2|-
TGCGCCAGCAGCCAAGTCCCGGGACAGATCGTGGATGGCTACACCTTC
CASSQVPGQIVDGYTF
>TRBV24-1|-|TRBJ2-1|-
TGTGCCACCAGTGATTCTGGCGGGGTGAGGAGCTACAATGAGCAGTTCTTC
CATSDSGGVRSYNEQFF
>TRBV5-5|TRBD1|TRBJ1-2|-
TGTGCCAGCAACATTCGACAGGGGGCGTGGGACTATGGCTACACCTTC
CASNIRQGAWDYGYTF
>TRBV11-3|-|TRBJ1-1|-
TGTGCCAGCAGCTTAGATTGGTCCAGTCCCGAGGTTTTCTTT
CASSLDWSSPEVFF
>TRBV7-9|TRBD1|TRBJ1-2|-
TGTGCCAGCAGTTCCGGGACAGGGTGGGATGATGGCTACACCTTC
CASSSGTGWDDGYTF
>TRBV29-1|TRBD1|TRBJ2-7|-
TGCAGCGTCAGGACAGGGGCCTACGAGCAGTACTTC
CSVRTGAYEQYF
>TRBV2|-|TRBJ2-3|-
TGTGCCAGCAGACCCGAGGACTACCTCATAAGCACAGATACGCAGTATTTT
CASRPEDYLISTDTQYF
>TRBV7-2|TRBD1|TRBJ2-5|once
TGTGCCAGCAGCGACGCAGGGGGCGCCGGGGAGACCCAGTACTTC
CASSDAGGAGETQYF
>TRBV28|TRBD1|TRBJ1-1|-
TGTGCCAGCAGTACCCCGGGACAGGGGAGCACTGAAGCTTTCTTT
CASSTPGQGSTEAFF
>TRBV5-1|-|TRBJ2-2|-
TGCGCCAGCAGCTTGCTTGGCTACACCGGGGAGCTGTTTTTT
CASSLLGYTGELFF
>TRBV4-2|-|TRBJ2-5|once
TGTGCCAGCAGTCTAAGTAGTACCCAGTACTTC
CASSLSSTQYF
>TRBV27|TRBD1|TRBJ1-2|-
TGTGCCAGCAGTTCGGCTTACCCGGACAGGGGCGATAATGGCTACACCTTC
CASSSAYPDRGDNGYTF
>TRBV4-2|-|TRBJ1-6|-
TGTGCCAGCAGCCAAGAAACCGGGGGAAATTCACCCCTCCACTTT
CASSQETGGNSPLHF
>TRBV3-1/TRBV3-2|TRBD1|TRBJ1-1|-
TGTGCCAGCAGTACGACAGGGAAGAACACTGAAGCTTTCTTT
CASSTTGKNTEAFF
>TRBV18|TRBD2|TRBJ2-1|once
TGTGCCAGCTCACCACCCTCTAGCGGCTACAATGAGCAGTTCTTC
CASSPPSSGYNEQFF
>TRBV7-8|TRBD2|TRBJ2-7|medium-sized
TGTGCCAGCAGCTCCCCCGGGAGGGGCTACCCGTATTACGAGCAGTACTTC
CASSSPGRGYPYYEQYF
>TRBV27|TRBD1|TRBJ2-7|-
TGTGCCAGCAGTCCGGGGACAGGCGGCGAGCAGTACTTC
CASSPGTGGEQYF
>TRBV28|TRBD1|TRBJ2-7|-
TGTGCCAGCAACCGGGACAGCTCCTACGAGCAGTACTTC
CASNRDSSYEQYF
>TRBV7-8|TRBD1|TRBJ1-1|once
TGTGCCAGCAGCCTCGGGACAGGGGGCTTCAATGAAGCTTTCTTT
CASSLGTGGFNEAFF
>TRBV7-8|TRBD1|TRBJ1-6|-
TGTGCCAGCAGCTTAGGACAGGGGGGTTCACCCCTCCACTTT
CASSLGQGGSPLHF
>TRBV9|TRBD2|TRBJ2-1|-
TGTGCCAGCAGCGTGGCGGGGGATAATGAGCAGTTCTTC
CASSVAGDNEQFF
>TRBV27|-|TRBJ1-5|-
TGTGCCAGCAGTTTAGAAGGGGGTAGCAATCAGCCCCAGCATTTT
CASSLEGGSNQPQHF